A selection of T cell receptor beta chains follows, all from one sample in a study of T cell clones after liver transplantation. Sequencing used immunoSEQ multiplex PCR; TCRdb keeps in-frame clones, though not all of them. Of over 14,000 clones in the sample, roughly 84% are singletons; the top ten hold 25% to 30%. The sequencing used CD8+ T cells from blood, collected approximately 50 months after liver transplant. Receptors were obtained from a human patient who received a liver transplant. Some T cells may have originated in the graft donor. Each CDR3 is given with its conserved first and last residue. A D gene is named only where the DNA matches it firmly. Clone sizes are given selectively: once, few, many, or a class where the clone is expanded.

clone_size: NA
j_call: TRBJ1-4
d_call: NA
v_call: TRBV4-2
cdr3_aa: CASSQEGVEEKLFF
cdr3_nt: TGTGCCAGCAGCCAAGAGGGGGTAGAGGAAAAACTGTTTTTT

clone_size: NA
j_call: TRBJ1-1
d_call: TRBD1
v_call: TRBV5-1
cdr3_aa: CASSIDRGPRSTEAFF
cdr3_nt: TGCGCCAGCAGCATAGACAGGGGGCCTAGAAGCACTGAAGCTTTCTTT

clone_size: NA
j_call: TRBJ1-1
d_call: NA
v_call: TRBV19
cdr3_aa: CASSSPGAMNTEAFF
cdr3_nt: TGTGCCAGTAGTAGTCCAGGGGCCATGAACACTGAAGCTTTCTTT

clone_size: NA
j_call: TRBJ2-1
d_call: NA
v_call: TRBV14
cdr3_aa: CASNNRDLIDEQFF
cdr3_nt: TGTGCCAGTAATAACAGGGATTTGATAGATGAGCAGTTCTTC

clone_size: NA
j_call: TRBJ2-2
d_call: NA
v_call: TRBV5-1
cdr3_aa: CASSLILTNTGELFF
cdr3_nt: TGCGCCAGCAGCTTGATACTAACGAACACCGGGGAGCTGTTTTTT

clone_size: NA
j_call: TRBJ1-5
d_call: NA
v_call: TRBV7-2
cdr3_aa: CASSLGTVGNQPQHF
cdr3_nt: TGTGCCAGCAGCTTAGGGACAGTGGGCAATCAGCCCCAGCATTTT

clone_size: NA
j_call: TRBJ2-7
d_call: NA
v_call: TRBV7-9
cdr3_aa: CASSSSGTGSYEQYF
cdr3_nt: TGTGCCAGCAGCTCAAGCGGGACAGGCTCCTACGAGCAGTACTTC

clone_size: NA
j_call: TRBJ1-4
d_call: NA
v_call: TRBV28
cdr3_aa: CASSSAVDSTNEKLFF
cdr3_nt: TGTGCCAGCAGTTCAGCGGTTGACAGCACTAATGAAAAACTGTTTTTT

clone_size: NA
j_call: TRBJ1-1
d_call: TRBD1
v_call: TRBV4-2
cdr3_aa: CASSQDLGTENTEAFF
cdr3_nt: TGTGCCAGCAGCCAAGATTTAGGGACAGAGAACACTGAAGCTTTCTTT

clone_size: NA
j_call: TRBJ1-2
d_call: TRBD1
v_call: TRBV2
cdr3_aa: CASRSGEGQGAGYTF
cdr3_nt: TGTGCCAGCAGGTCCGGTGAAGGACAGGGAGCTGGCTACACCTTC

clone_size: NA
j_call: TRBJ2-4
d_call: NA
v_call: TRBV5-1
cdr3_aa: CASTREGGNIQYF
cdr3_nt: TGCGCCAGCACCCGGGAAGGGGGAAACATTCAGTACTTC

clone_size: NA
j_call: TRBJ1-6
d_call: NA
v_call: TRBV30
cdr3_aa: CAFFNADTQYNSPLHF
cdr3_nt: TGTGCCTTCTTCAACGCGGACACCCAGTATAATTCACCCCTCCACTTT

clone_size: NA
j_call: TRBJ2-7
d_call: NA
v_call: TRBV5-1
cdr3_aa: CASSSHLSSYEQYF
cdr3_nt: TGCGCCAGCAGCTCCCACCTAAGCTCCTACGAGCAGTACTTC

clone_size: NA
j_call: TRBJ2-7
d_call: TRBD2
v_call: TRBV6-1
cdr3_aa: CASSSWDYSYEQYF
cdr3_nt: TGTGCCAGCAGTTCTTGGGACTACTCCTACGAGCAGTACTTC

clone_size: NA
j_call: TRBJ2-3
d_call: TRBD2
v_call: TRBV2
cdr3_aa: CASSATGGLAPDTDTQYF
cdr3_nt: TGTGCCAGCAGTGCCACTGGGGGACTAGCCCCTGACACAGATACGCAGTATTTT

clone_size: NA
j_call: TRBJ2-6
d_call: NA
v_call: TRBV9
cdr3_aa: CASSVAPRSGANVLTF
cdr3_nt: TGTGCCAGCAGCGTAGCTCCCCGCTCTGGGGCCAACGTCCTGACTTTC

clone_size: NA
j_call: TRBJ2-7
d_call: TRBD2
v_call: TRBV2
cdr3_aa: CAIRGLAGGAYEQYF
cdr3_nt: TGTGCCATCCGGGGGCTAGCGGGGGGTGCCTACGAGCAGTACTTC

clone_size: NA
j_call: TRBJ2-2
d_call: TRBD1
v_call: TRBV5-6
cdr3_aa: CASSQGANTGELFF
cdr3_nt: TGTGCCAGCAGCCAGGGGGCGAACACCGGGGAGCTGTTTTTT

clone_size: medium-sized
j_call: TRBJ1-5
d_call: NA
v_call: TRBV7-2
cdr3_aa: CASSLSMTMGSNQPQHF
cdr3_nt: TGTGCCAGCAGCTTAAGTATGACGATGGGGAGCAATCAGCCCCAGCATTTT

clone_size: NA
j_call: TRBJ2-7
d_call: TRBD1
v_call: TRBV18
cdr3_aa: CASSNRDRVYEQYF
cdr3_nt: TGTGCCAGCTCAAACCGGGACAGGGTCTACGAGCAGTACTTC

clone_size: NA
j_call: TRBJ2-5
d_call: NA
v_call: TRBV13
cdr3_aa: CASKAGGSETQYF
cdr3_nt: TGTGCCAGCAAAGCCGGGGGTTCGGAGACCCAGTACTTC

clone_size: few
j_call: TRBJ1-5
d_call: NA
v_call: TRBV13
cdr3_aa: CASRQRAGNQPQHF
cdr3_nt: TGTGCCAGCAGACAGCGGGCAGGGAATCAGCCCCAGCATTTT

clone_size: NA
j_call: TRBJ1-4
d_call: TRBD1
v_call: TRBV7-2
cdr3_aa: CASSPSTGADGKLFF
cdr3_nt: TGTGCCAGCAGCCCATCAACAGGGGCGGATGGAAAACTGTTTTTT

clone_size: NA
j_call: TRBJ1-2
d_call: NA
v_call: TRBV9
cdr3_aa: CASSSGGVGYTF
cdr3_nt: TGTGCCAGCAGCTCGGGTGGGGTCGGCTACACCTTC

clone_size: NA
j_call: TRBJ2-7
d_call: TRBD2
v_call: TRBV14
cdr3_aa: CASSQVPWGGEQYF
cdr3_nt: TGTGCCAGCAGCCAAGTACCCTGGGGGGGGGAGCAGTACTTC

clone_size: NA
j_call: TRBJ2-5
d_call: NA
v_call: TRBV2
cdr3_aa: CASSQGGAGETQYF
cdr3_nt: TGTGCCAGCAGCCAGGGGGGGGCAGGGGAGACCCAGTACTTC

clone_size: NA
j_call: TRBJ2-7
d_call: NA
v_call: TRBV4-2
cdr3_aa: CASSPGGNSYEQYF
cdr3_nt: TGTGCCAGCAGCCCTGGCGGGAACTCCTACGAGCAGTACTTC

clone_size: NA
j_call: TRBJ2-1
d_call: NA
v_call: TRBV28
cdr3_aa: CASRHRDQAVYEQFF
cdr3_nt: TGTGCCAGCAGGCACCGGGACCAAGCAGTCTATGAGCAGTTCTTC

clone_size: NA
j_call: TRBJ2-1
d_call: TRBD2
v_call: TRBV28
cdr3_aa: CASRYGLAAYNEQFF
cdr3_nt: TGTGCCAGCAGGTACGGACTAGCGGCCTACAATGAGCAGTTCTTC

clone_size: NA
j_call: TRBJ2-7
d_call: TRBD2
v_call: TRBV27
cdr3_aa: CASSLSGLAGTYEQYF
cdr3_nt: TGTGCCAGCAGTTTATCGGGACTAGCGGGGACCTACGAGCAGTACTTC